This T cell receptor beta chain was recovered during a study of cytomegalovirus exposure and HLA in healthy donors. The wider study: The platform used for the roughly 110 validation repertoires matched that of the roughly 670 first-cohort repertoires, a later analysis reported. Whole-study findings and limits: There were 150 to 200 TCR beta chains listed as cytomegalovirus-associated. Later, an analysis found that TCR clusters from the first cohort tended to co-occur in the 95 to 150 validation repertoires.

The donors belonged to the approximately 120-subject validation cohort, separate from the roughly 700-subject first cohort. Remarks on this clone: Its antigen is currently unknown.

The germline V gene encodes CDR1 SGDLS and CDR2 YYNGEE. This CDR3 spans 15 amino acids. The V and J ends lost 1 base and 5 bases, in that order; junction bases with no gene match: 6. Here immunoSEQ multiplex PCR was the method, and the copy in TCRdb shows in-frame clones only, minus some. The sample lists about 44,000 clones; more than 85% were seen once. This sequence joins TRBV9 and TRBJ2-3, with 8 positions matching TRBD2. The sample comprised PBMCs. This receptor was identified in a woman aged 18-29 years in good health and CMV-seronegative. CDR3 sequence: CASSVTGGALDTQYF. Written as DNA, the CDR3 is TGTGCCAGCAGCGTAACCGGGGGGGCCTTAGATACGCAGTATTTT.